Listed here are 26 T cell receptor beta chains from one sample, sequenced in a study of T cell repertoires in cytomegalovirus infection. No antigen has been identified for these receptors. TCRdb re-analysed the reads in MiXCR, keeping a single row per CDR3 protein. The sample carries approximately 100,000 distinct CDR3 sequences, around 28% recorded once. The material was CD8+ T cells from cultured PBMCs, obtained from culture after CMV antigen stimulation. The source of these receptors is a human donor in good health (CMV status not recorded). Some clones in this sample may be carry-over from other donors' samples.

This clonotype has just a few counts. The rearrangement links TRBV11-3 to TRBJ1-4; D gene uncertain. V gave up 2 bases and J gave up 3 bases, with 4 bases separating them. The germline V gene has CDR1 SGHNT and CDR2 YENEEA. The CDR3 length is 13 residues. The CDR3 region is CASSLYPNEKLFF. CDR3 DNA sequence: TGTGCCAGCAGCTTATACCCTAATGAAAAACTGTTTTTT.

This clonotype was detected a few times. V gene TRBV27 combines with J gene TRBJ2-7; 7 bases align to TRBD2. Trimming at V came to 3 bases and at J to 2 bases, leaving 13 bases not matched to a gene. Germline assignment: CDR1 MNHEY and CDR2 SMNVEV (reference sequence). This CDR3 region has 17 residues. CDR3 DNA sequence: TGTGCCAGCAGTTTCTCGGGAGAAGCGGGGATGGCCTACGAGCAGTACTTC. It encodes CASSFSGEAGMAYEQYF.

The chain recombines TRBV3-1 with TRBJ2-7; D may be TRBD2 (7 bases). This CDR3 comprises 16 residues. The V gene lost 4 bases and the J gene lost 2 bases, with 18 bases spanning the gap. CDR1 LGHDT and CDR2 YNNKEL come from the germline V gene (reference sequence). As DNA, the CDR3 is TGTGCCAGCAGCCCTATAGGGGGAGCGGGGACCTACGAGCAGTACTTC. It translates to CASSPIGGAGTYEQYF.

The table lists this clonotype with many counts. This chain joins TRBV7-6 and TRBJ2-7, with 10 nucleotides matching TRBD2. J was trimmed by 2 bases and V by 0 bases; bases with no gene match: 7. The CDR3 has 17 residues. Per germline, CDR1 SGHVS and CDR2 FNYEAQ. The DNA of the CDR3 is TGTGCCAGCAGCTTAGCGGCCCGGACTAGCGGTGCCTACGAGCAGTACTTC. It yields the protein CASSLAARTSGAYEQYF.

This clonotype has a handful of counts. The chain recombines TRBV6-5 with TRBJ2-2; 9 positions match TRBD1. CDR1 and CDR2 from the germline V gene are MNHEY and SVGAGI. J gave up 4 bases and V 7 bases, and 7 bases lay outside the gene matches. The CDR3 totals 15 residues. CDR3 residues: CASTAGTGLTGELFF. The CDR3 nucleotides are TGTGCCAGCACGGCTGGGACAGGGCTCACCGGGGAGCTGTTTTTT.

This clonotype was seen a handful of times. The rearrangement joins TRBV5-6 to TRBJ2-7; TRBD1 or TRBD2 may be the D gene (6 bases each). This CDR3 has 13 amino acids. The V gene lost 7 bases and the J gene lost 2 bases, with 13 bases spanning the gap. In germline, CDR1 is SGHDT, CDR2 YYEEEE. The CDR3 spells CASGRDIPYEQYF. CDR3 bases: TGTGCCAGCGGGCGGGACATTCCCTACGAGCAGTACTTC.

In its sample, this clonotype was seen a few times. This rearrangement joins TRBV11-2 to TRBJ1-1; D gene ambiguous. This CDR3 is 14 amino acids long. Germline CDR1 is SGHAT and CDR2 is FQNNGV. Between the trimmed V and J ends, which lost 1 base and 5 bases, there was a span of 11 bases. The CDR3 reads CASSLVGSSTEAFF. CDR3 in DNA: TGTGCCAGCAGCTTAGTTGGTTCGAGTACTGAAGCTTTCTTT.

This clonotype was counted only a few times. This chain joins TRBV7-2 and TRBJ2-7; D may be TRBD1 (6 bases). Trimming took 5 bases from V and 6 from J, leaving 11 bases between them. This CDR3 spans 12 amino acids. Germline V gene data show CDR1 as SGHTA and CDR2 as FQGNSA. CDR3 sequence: CASSLQGVEQYF. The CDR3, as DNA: TGTGCCAGCAGCCTACAGGGTGTCGAGCAGTACTTC.

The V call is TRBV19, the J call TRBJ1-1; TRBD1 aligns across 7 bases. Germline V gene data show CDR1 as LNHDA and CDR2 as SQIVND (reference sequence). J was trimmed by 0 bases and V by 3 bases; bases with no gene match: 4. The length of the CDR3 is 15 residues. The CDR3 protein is CASSIRGTLNTEAFF. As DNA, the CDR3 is TGTGCCAGTAGTATCAGGGGGACATTGAACACTGAAGCTTTCTTT.

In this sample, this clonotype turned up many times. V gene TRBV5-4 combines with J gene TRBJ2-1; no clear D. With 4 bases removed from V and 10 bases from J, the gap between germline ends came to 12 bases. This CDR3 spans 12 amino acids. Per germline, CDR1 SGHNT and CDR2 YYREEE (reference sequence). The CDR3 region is CASSVKTLEQFF. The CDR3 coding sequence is TGTGCCAGCAGCGTGAAGACCCTGGAGCAGTTCTTC.

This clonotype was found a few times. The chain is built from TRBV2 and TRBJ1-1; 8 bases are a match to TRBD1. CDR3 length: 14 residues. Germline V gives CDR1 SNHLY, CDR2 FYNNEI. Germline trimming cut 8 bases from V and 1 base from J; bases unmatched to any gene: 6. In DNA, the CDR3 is TGTGCCAGCCGACAGGGGATAGAGAACACTGAAGCTTTCTTT. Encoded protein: CASRQGIENTEAFF.

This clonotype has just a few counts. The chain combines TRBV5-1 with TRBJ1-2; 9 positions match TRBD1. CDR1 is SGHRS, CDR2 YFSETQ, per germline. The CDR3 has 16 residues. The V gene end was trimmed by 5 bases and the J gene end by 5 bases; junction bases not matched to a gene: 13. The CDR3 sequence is CASSWDRQGVLYGYTF. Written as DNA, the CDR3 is TGCGCCAGCAGTTGGGATAGACAGGGGGTCCTGTATGGCTACACCTTC. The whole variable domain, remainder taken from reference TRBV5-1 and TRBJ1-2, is KAGVTQTPRYLIKTRGQQVTLSCSPISGHRSVSWYQQTPGQGLQFLFEYFSETQRNKGNFPGRFSGRQFSNSRSEMNVSTLELGDSALYLCASSWDRQGVLYGYTFGSGTRLTVV.

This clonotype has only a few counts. The CDR3 protein is CASGLGPLRESYEQYF. Here the CDR3 DNA reads TGTGCTAGTGGTTTGGGTCCCCTAAGGGAGTCCTACGAGCAGTACTTC. The chain joins TRBV12-5 to TRBJ2-7; D is perhaps TRBD2 (5 bases). V was cut by 1 base and J by 1 base, with 14 bases left in between. The germline CDR1 and CDR2 sequences are LGHNT and FRNRAP. This CDR3 has 16 amino acids.

For the CDR3, the DNA is TGCAGTGCTAGAGACCGGTCAGGGGGCCCCCACAGTAATGAAAAACTGTTTTTT. Translated: CSARDRSGGPHSNEKLFF. J is TRBJ1-4 and V is TRBV20-1; 8 bases align to TRBD1. V lost 0 bases to trimming and J lost 4 bases; unmatched junction nucleotides: 13. From germline, CDR1 is DFQATT and CDR2 SNEGSKA (reference sequence). CDR3 length: 18 amino acids.

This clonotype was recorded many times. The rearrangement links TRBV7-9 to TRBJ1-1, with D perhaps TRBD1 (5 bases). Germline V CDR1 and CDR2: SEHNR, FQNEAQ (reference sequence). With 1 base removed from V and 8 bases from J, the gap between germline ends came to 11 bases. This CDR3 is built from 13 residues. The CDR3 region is CASSLVSWDEAFF. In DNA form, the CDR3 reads TGTGCCAGCAGCTTAGTCAGTTGGGACGAAGCTTTCTTT. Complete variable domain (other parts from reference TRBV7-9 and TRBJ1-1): DTGVSQNPRHKITKRGQNVTFRCDPISEHNRLYWYRQTLGQGPEFLTYFQNEAQLEKSRLLSDRFSAERPKGSFSTLEIQRTEQGDSAMYLCASSLVSWDEAFFGQGTRLTVV.

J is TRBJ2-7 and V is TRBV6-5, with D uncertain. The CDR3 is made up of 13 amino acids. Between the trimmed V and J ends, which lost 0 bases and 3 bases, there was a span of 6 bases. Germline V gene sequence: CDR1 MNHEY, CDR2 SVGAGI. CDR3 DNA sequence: TGTGCCAGCAGTTACTCCGTCAACTACGAGCAGTACTTC. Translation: CASSYSVNYEQYF.

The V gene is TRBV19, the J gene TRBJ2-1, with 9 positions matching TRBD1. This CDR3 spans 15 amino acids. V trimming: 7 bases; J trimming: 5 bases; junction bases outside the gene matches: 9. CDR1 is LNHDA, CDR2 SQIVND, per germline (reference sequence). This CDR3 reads CASMGTGLLDNEQFF. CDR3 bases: TGTGCCAGTATGGGGACAGGGCTTCTCGACAATGAGCAGTTCTTC.

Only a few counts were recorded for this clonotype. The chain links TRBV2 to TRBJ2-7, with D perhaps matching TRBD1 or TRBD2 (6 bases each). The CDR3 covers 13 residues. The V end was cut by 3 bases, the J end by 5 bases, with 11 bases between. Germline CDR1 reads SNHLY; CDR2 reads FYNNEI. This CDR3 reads CASSDLGGNEQYF. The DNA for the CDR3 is TGTGCCAGCAGTGATCTAGGGGGGAACGAGCAGTACTTC.

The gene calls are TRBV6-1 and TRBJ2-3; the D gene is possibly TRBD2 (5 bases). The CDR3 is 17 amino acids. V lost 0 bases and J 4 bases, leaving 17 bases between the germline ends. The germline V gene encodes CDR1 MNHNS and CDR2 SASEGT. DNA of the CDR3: TGTGCCAGCAGTGAAGCGCTAGCCGGCAGGACCTCAGATACGCAGTATTTT. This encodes CASSEALAGRTSDTQYF.

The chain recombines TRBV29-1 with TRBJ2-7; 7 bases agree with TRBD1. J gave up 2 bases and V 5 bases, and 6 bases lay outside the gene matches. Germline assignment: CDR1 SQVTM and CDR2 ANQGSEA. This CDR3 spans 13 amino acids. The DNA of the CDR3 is TGCAGCGTTTGGACAGGCAATACCTACGAGCAGTACTTC. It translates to CSVWTGNTYEQYF.

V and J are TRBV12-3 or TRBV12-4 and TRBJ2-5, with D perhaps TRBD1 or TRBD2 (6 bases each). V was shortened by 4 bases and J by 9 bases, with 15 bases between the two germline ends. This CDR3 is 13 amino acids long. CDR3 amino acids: CASSWGAPSAQYF. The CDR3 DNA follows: TGTGCCAGCAGTTGGGGGGCCCCTTCGGCCCAGTACTTC.

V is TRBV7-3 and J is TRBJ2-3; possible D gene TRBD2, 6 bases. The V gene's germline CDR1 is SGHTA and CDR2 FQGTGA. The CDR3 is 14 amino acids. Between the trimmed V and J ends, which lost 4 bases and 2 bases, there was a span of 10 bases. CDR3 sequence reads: CASSSRGTTDTQYF. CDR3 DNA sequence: TGTGCCAGCAGCTCCCGGGGGACCACAGATACGCAGTATTTT.

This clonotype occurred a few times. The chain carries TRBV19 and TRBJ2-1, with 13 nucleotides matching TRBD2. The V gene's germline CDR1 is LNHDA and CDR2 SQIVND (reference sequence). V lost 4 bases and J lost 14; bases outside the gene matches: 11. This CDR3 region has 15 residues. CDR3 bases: TGTGCCAGTAGTAACCCCTTACTAGCGGGGGGGCCCAAGTTCTTC. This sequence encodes CASSNPLLAGGPKFF.

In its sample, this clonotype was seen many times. CDR3 in DNA: TGTGCCAGCAATATGCAGGGAGGGAGGTATGGCTACACCTTC. This gives the protein CASNMQGGRYGYTF. The J gene is TRBJ1-2, the V gene TRBV6-1; D perhaps matches TRBD1 (5 bases). Germline V gene lookup returns CDR1 MNHNS and CDR2 SASEGT. CDR3 size: 14 residues. Trimming left V 7 bases short and J 5 bases short, with 17 bases between.

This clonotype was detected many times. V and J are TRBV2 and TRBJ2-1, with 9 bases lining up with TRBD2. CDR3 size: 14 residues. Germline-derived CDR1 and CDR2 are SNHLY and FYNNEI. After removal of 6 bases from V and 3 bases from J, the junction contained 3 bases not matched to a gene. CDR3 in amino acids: CASRISGSYNEQFF. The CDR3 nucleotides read TGTGCCAGCAGGATTAGCGGGAGCTACAATGAGCAGTTCTTC.

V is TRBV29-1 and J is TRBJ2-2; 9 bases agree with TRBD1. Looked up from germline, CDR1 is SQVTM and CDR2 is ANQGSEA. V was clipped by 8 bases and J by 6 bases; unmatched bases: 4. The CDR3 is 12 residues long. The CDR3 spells CSIRQGAGELFF. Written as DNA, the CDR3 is TGCAGCATACGACAGGGGGCCGGGGAGCTGTTTTTT.